This is a list of T cell receptor beta chains from one sample in a study of cytomegalovirus exposure and HLA in healthy donors. The assay was immunoSEQ multiplex PCR, and TCRdb's table has in-frame clones only and misses some. The repertoire includes some 100,000 clones, around 70% of them detected once, and around 15% sits in the top ten. What was sequenced was PBMCs. The receptor source for this set is a woman in her 50s in good health and CMV-seropositive. Each CDR3 is given with its conserved first and last residue. D genes are given only for firm matches. Size is stated for part of the rows, as once, few or many counts, or as a class when the clone is expanded.

v_call: TRBV7-6
j_call: TRBJ2-7
d_call: TRBD1
clone_size: NA
cdr3_nt: TGTGCCAGCAGCTTAAGACAGGGATTCGGCGAGCAGTACTTC
cdr3_aa: CASSLRQGFGEQYF

v_call: TRBV19
j_call: TRBJ1-5
d_call: NA
clone_size: NA
cdr3_nt: TGTGCCAGTAGTACACAGACAGGAGGTTTCCAGCCCCAGCATTTT
cdr3_aa: CASSTQTGGFQPQHF

v_call: TRBV19
j_call: TRBJ2-1
d_call: TRBD2
clone_size: NA
cdr3_nt: TGTGCCAGTAAACCGGGACTAGCGGGAGACTCCTCCTACAATGAGCAGTTCTTC
cdr3_aa: CASKPGLAGDSSYNEQFF

v_call: TRBV28
j_call: TRBJ2-7
d_call: TRBD1
clone_size: once
cdr3_nt: TGTGCCAGCAGTTCCATCCGGGACAGGGGACCTTACGAGCAGTACTTC
cdr3_aa: CASSSIRDRGPYEQYF

v_call: TRBV5-8
j_call: TRBJ1-5
d_call: NA
clone_size: few
cdr3_nt: TGTGCCAGCAGCCAAGACAGTTACCCCCAGCATTTT
cdr3_aa: CASSQDSYPQHF

v_call: TRBV2
j_call: TRBJ2-1
d_call: NA
clone_size: NA
cdr3_nt: TGTGCCAGCAGTGAAGAGGTGGCGGGGATAAATGAGCAGTTCTTC
cdr3_aa: CASSEEVAGINEQFF

v_call: TRBV6-1
j_call: TRBJ1-2
d_call: TRBD1
clone_size: many
cdr3_nt: TGTGCCAGCAGTAGACAGGGGAAGTATGGCTACACCTTC
cdr3_aa: CASSRQGKYGYTF

v_call: TRBV5-1
j_call: TRBJ2-1
d_call: TRBD2
clone_size: NA
cdr3_nt: TGCGCCAGCAGCTTGACTGCTAGCGGGAGGGCCAATGAGCAGTTCTTC
cdr3_aa: CASSLTASGRANEQFF

v_call: TRBV6-1
j_call: TRBJ2-5
d_call: TRBD2
clone_size: few
cdr3_nt: TGTGCCAGCAGTGAAAAAACGGAGGGACTAGCGGGAGGAGAGACCCAGTACTTC
cdr3_aa: CASSEKTEGLAGGETQYF

v_call: TRBV19
j_call: TRBJ2-7
d_call: NA
clone_size: NA
cdr3_nt: TGTGCCAGTAGTAGAACTTCGAGCTCCTACGAGCAGTACTTC
cdr3_aa: CASSRTSSSYEQYF

v_call: TRBV30
j_call: TRBJ2-7
d_call: NA
clone_size: few
cdr3_nt: TGTGCCTGGAGTGTACACATCGACGAGCAGTACTTC
cdr3_aa: CAWSVHIDEQYF

v_call: TRBV10-1
j_call: TRBJ2-2
d_call: NA
clone_size: NA
cdr3_nt: TGCGCCAGCAGGCGGTACTTGAACACCGGGGAGCTGTTTTTT
cdr3_aa: CASRRYLNTGELFF

v_call: TRBV5-4
j_call: TRBJ2-7
d_call: NA
clone_size: NA
cdr3_nt: TGTGCCAGCAGCCCCTACCCAACAGGGAGGGGAACCTACGAGCAGTACTTC
cdr3_aa: CASSPYPTGRGTYEQYF

v_call: TRBV19
j_call: TRBJ2-2
d_call: NA
clone_size: NA
cdr3_nt: TGTGCCAGTACCTTTGGACAGCTAAACACCGGGGAGCTGTTTTTT
cdr3_aa: CASTFGQLNTGELFF

v_call: TRBV28
j_call: TRBJ1-5
d_call: TRBD1
clone_size: NA
cdr3_nt: TGTGCCAGCAGTTTGGGGGACAGTACCAATCAGCCCCAGCATTTT
cdr3_aa: CASSLGDSTNQPQHF

v_call: TRBV5-4
j_call: TRBJ2-3
d_call: TRBD1
clone_size: NA
cdr3_nt: TGTGCCAGCAGCCGGGACAGGGGAACAGATACGCAGTATTTT
cdr3_aa: CASSRDRGTDTQYF

v_call: TRBV9
j_call: TRBJ2-3
d_call: NA
clone_size: NA
cdr3_nt: TGTGCCAGCAGCTCAAGGCTAGGCGTTGATACGCAGTATTTT
cdr3_aa: CASSSRLGVDTQYF

v_call: TRBV7-2
j_call: TRBJ1-5
d_call: TRBD1
clone_size: NA
cdr3_nt: TGTGCCAGCAGCTTAAATACCGGGACAGGTGGCCAGCCCCAGCATTTT
cdr3_aa: CASSLNTGTGGQPQHF

v_call: TRBV2
j_call: TRBJ2-1
d_call: TRBD2
clone_size: NA
cdr3_nt: TGTGCCAGCACCCCTCTAGCGGGAGCTGGCAATGAGCAGTTCTTC
cdr3_aa: CASTPLAGAGNEQFF

v_call: TRBV7-9
j_call: TRBJ2-1
d_call: TRBD2
clone_size: NA
cdr3_nt: TGTGCCAGCAGCTCCGGACTAGCGGGAGACAATGAGCAGTTCTTC
cdr3_aa: CASSSGLAGDNEQFF

v_call: TRBV18
j_call: TRBJ1-2
d_call: TRBD1
clone_size: NA
cdr3_nt: TGTGCCAGCTCAGTTGACAGGGCACGGGGCTATGGCTACACCTTC
cdr3_aa: CASSVDRARGYGYTF

v_call: TRBV18
j_call: TRBJ2-2
d_call: NA
clone_size: NA
cdr3_nt: TGTGCCAGCTTAGCCGACAGGCACACCGGGGAGCTGTTTTTT
cdr3_aa: CASLADRHTGELFF

v_call: TRBV18
j_call: TRBJ1-5
d_call: TRBD1
clone_size: NA
cdr3_nt: TGTGCCAGCTCACTCAGGGGGCCAGGGGATAATCAGCCCCAGCATTTT
cdr3_aa: CASSLRGPGDNQPQHF

v_call: TRBV4-1
j_call: TRBJ1-4
d_call: NA
clone_size: NA
cdr3_nt: TGCGCCAGCAGCCAAGCCGGAGGCACTAATGAAAAACTGTTTTTT
cdr3_aa: CASSQAGGTNEKLFF

v_call: TRBV9
j_call: TRBJ2-1
d_call: NA
clone_size: NA
cdr3_nt: TGTGCCAGCATCAAGGGGGGGGAGACCTACAATGAGCAGTTCTTC
cdr3_aa: CASIKGGETYNEQFF

v_call: TRBV6-1
j_call: TRBJ2-7
d_call: TRBD2
clone_size: few
cdr3_nt: TGTGCCAGCAGTGGAAAGCGGGACTTCCACTTC
cdr3_aa: CASSGKRDFHF

v_call: TRBV18
j_call: TRBJ1-1
d_call: TRBD1
clone_size: NA
cdr3_nt: TGTGCCAGCTCAGAAAACAGGGGCACTGAAGCTTTCTTT
cdr3_aa: CASSENRGTEAFF

v_call: TRBV7-9
j_call: TRBJ1-4
d_call: NA
clone_size: NA
cdr3_nt: TGTGCCAGCAGCCTAGAGGGGTTGGGAGAAAAACTGTTTTTT
cdr3_aa: CASSLEGLGEKLFF

v_call: TRBV14
j_call: TRBJ2-1
d_call: TRBD2
clone_size: NA
cdr3_nt: TGTGCCAGCAGCCAAACCAGCGGGAGGGCCGGAGGTGAGCAGTTCTTC
cdr3_aa: CASSQTSGRAGGEQFF

v_call: TRBV6-4
j_call: TRBJ2-1
d_call: TRBD1
clone_size: NA
cdr3_nt: TGTGCCAGCAGTGATCCCGGGACAGCCAACAATGAGCAGTTCTTC
cdr3_aa: CASSDPGTANNEQFF

v_call: TRBV15
j_call: TRBJ2-2
d_call: NA
clone_size: NA
cdr3_nt: TGTGCCACCAGCAGAAAGAGGTTCCGACAGGGAGGCACCGGGGAGCTGTTTTTT
cdr3_aa: CATSRKRFRQGGTGELFF

v_call: TRBV7-8
j_call: TRBJ2-7
d_call: NA
clone_size: NA
cdr3_nt: TGTGCCAGCAGCTTGACCCGGCCGCGGTCCGAGCAGTACTTC
cdr3_aa: CASSLTRPRSEQYF

v_call: TRBV7-8
j_call: TRBJ1-6
d_call: TRBD1
clone_size: NA
cdr3_nt: TGTGCCAGCAGCCCCACAGGGGGGGATTCACCCCTCCACTTT
cdr3_aa: CASSPTGGDSPLHF

v_call: TRBV4-3
j_call: TRBJ1-1
d_call: TRBD1
clone_size: few
cdr3_nt: TGCGCCAGCAGCCAAGATTCAAGGACAGGGGCTGAAGCTTTCTTT
cdr3_aa: CASSQDSRTGAEAFF

v_call: TRBV10-1
j_call: TRBJ2-1
d_call: TRBD1
clone_size: NA
cdr3_nt: TGCGCCAGCAGTGAACCGGGACAGGCTTACAATGAGCAGTTCTTC
cdr3_aa: CASSEPGQAYNEQFF

v_call: TRBV7-9
j_call: TRBJ1-2
d_call: TRBD1
clone_size: few
cdr3_nt: TGTGCCCTTGGGCCTGGGACAGAATACGATGGCTACACCTTC
cdr3_aa: CALGPGTEYDGYTF

v_call: TRBV4-1
j_call: TRBJ1-2
d_call: NA
clone_size: once
cdr3_nt: TGCGCCAGCAGCCAACCCGGGGTAGGAGGCTACACCTTC
cdr3_aa: CASSQPGVGGYTF

v_call: TRBV6-1
j_call: TRBJ1-1
d_call: NA
clone_size: once
cdr3_nt: TGTGCCAGCAGTGAAGGATTTAGGAACACTGAAGCTTTCTTT
cdr3_aa: CASSEGFRNTEAFF

v_call: TRBV5-8
j_call: TRBJ2-4
d_call: NA
clone_size: NA
cdr3_nt: TGTGCCAGCAGCCTGACTGAAAACATTCAGTACTTC
cdr3_aa: CASSLTENIQYF

v_call: TRBV28
j_call: TRBJ1-2
d_call: NA
clone_size: NA
cdr3_nt: TGTGCCACCCCGGGAAGCCGGGACACAACTAACTATGGCTACACCTTC
cdr3_aa: CATPGSRDTTNYGYTF

v_call: TRBV29-1
j_call: TRBJ1-1
d_call: NA
clone_size: NA
cdr3_nt: TGCAGCGTAACGATAACTTTAGAAGCTTTCTTT
cdr3_aa: CSVTITLEAFF

v_call: TRBV5-5
j_call: TRBJ2-3
d_call: TRBD2
clone_size: NA
cdr3_nt: TGTGCCAGCAGCCAACTAGCGGCTAGCACAGATACGCAGTATTTT
cdr3_aa: CASSQLAASTDTQYF

v_call: TRBV2
j_call: TRBJ2-7
d_call: NA
clone_size: NA
cdr3_nt: TGTGTCAAGAAGAAGGCGGCATACGAGCAGTACTTC
cdr3_aa: CVKKKAAYEQYF

v_call: TRBV2
j_call: TRBJ1-1
d_call: TRBD1
clone_size: NA
cdr3_nt: TGTGCCAGCAGAACAGGGACAGGGCGGGAAGCTTTCTTT
cdr3_aa: CASRTGTGREAFF

v_call: TRBV13
j_call: TRBJ2-3
d_call: NA
clone_size: NA
cdr3_nt: TGTGCCAGCAGCTTTCCGAGACTCTGGGATACGCAGTATTTT
cdr3_aa: CASSFPRLWDTQYF

v_call: TRBV27
j_call: TRBJ2-1
d_call: NA
clone_size: few
cdr3_nt: TGTGCCAGCATAAGAGGGGGTGAGCAGTTCTTC
cdr3_aa: CASIRGGEQFF

v_call: TRBV6-6
j_call: TRBJ2-2
d_call: TRBD2
clone_size: NA
cdr3_nt: TGTGCCAGCAGTACTAGCGTTCCCCACACCGGGGAGCTGTTTTTT
cdr3_aa: CASSTSVPHTGELFF

v_call: TRBV4-3
j_call: TRBJ1-5
d_call: TRBD1
clone_size: few
cdr3_nt: TGCGCCAGCAGCCGGACAGGTTACAATCAGCCCCAGCATTTT
cdr3_aa: CASSRTGYNQPQHF

v_call: TRBV5-4
j_call: TRBJ1-2
d_call: TRBD1
clone_size: NA
cdr3_nt: TGTGCCAGCAGCCAAAGGACAGGGAATGGCTACACCTTC
cdr3_aa: CASSQRTGNGYTF

v_call: TRBV28
j_call: TRBJ1-6
d_call: TRBD1
clone_size: NA
cdr3_nt: TGTGCCAGCAGTTTCGGACAGGGGTTTAGTTCCTATAATTCACCCCTCCACTTT
cdr3_aa: CASSFGQGFSSYNSPLHF